This record concerns one T cell receptor (beta chain) sequence. These data originate in a study of shared clonotypes between healthy human individuals. Profiling relied on immunoSEQ multiplex PCR, and the TCRdb table lists in-frame clones only, not all of them. The sample lists millions of clones; roughly 95% were seen once. Germline values: CDR1 KGHSH, CDR2 LQKENI. V trimming: 8 bases; J trimming: 4 bases; junction bases outside the gene matches: 8. The CDR3 sequence is 14 residues long. This TCR was recovered from a man aged 18 to 29 in good health. The chain couples TRBV18 to TRBJ2-3; 8 bases are a match to TRBD1. Sequencing was performed on naive CD4+ T cells sorted from blood. Stated subset: CD45RA+ positively selected. Here the CDR3 DNA reads TGTGCCAGCACACGGGGACAGGAGGCAGATACGCAGTATTTT. It yields the protein CASTRGQEADTQYF.